This TCR beta chain was sequenced during a study of blood T cell repertoires in COVID-19. Whole-study context: The United States, Italy and Spain provided the acute and convalescent COVID-19 samples. From T cells, B-cell-depleted T cells, or PBMCs came the material, which was cDNA or gDNA.

As processed by the authors: The assay estimated nucleated cells by amplifying reference gene primers. Generated by immunoSEQ multiplex PCR, the TCRdb table keeps only in-frame clones and is missing some. That table gives V, J and clone size, and the DNA gave D and trimming. The table lists about 170,000 clones, 85% of them singletons. This clone is a singleton in its sample. Germline CDR1 and CDR2: GTSNPN and SVGIG (reference sequence). The CDR3 runs to 14 residues. Trimming at V came to 4 bases and at J to 7 bases, leaving 7 bases not matched to a gene. The specimen sequenced was peripheral blood. The sequence derives from a human donor with acute or convalescent COVID-19. The donor label of this sample is uncertain. This rearrangement joins TRBV30 to TRBJ1-2; 12 bases fit TRBD1. CDR3 coding DNA: TGTGCCTGGAACCGGGACAGGGGGCTGGGTGGCTACACCTTC. Its translation is CAWNRDRGLGGYTF.